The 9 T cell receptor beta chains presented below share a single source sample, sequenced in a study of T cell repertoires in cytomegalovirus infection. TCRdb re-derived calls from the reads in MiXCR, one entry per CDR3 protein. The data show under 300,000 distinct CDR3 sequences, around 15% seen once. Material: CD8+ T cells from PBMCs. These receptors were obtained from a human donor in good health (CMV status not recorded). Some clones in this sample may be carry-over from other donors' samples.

CDR3 sequence: CASLGTTYNEQFF. The CDR3 nucleotides are TGTGCCAGTCTAGGGACTACCTACAATGAGCAGTTCTTC. This chain links TRBV2 with TRBJ2-1; TRBD2 agrees at 7 bases. Germline V gene sequence: CDR1 SNHLY, CDR2 FYNNEI. CDR3 length: 13 amino acids. V lost 9 bases to trimming and J lost 2 bases; unmatched junction nucleotides: 4. The full variable domain, completed using reference TRBV2 and TRBJ2-1, is EPEVTQTPSHQVTQMGQEVILRCVPISNHLYFYWYRQILGQKVEFLVSFYNNEISEKSEIFDDQFSVERPDGSNFTLKIRSTKLEDSAMYFCASLGTTYNEQFFGPGTRLTVL.

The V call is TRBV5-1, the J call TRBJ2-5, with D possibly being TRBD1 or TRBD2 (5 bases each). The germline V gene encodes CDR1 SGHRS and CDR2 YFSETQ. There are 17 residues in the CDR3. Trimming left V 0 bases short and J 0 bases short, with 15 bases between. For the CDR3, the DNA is TGCGCCAGCAGCTTGGCCGGGGCAGGGTTGTACCAAGAGACCCAGTACTTC. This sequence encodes CASSLAGAGLYQETQYF.

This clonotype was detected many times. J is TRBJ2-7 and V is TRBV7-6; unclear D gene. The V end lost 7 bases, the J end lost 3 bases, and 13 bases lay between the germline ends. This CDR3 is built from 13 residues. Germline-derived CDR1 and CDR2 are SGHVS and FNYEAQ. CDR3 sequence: CASNLGPNYEQYF. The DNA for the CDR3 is TGTGCCAGCAACCTGGGCCCAAACTACGAGCAGTACTTC.

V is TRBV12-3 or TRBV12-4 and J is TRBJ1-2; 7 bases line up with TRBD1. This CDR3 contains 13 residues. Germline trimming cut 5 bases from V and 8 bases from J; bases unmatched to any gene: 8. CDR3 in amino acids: CASSPIQGRGYTF. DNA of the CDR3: TGTGCCAGCAGTCCGATACAGGGGAGGGGCTACACCTTC.

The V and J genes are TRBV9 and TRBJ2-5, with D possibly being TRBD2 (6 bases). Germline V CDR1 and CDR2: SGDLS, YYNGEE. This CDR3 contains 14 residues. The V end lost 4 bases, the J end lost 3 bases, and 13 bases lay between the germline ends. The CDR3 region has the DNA TGTGCCAGCAGCCCCGCGAGGAGGGAAGAGACCCAGTACTTC. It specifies CASSPARREETQYF.

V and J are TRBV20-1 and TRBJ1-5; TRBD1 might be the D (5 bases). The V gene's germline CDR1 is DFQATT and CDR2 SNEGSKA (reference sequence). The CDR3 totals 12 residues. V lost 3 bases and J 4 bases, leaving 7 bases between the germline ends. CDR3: CSASWGNQPQHF. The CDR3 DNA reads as TGCAGTGCTAGTTGGGGGAATCAGCCCCAGCATTTT.

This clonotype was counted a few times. The DNA of the CDR3 is TGTGCCAGCTATAAAAGCCAAGAGAGCAATCAGCCCCAGCATTTT. Protein sequence: CASYKSQESNQPQHF. The chain carries TRBV2 and TRBJ1-5; D uncertain. The V gene's germline CDR1 is SNHLY and CDR2 FYNNEI. This CDR3 is 15 amino acids long. V shed 8 bases and J shed 1 base, with 15 bases lying between them.

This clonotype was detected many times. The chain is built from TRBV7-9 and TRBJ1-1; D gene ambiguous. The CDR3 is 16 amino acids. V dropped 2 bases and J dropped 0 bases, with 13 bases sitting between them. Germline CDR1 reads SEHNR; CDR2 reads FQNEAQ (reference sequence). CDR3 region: CASSLQVPGMNTEAFF. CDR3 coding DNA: TGTGCCAGCAGCTTACAGGTCCCCGGGATGAACACTGAAGCTTTCTTT. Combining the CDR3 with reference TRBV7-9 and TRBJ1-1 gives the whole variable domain DTGVSQNPRHKITKRGQNVTFRCDPISEHNRLYWYRQTLGQGPEFLTYFQNEAQLEKSRLLSDRFSAERPKGSFSTLEIQRTEQGDSAMYLCASSLQVPGMNTEAFFGQGTRLTVV.

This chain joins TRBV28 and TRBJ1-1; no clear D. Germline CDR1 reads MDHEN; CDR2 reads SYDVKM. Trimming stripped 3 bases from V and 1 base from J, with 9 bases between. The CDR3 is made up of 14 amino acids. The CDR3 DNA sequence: TGTGCCAGCAGTTTCGGTGGTCAGAACACTGAAGCTTTCTTT. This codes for CASSFGGQNTEAFF.